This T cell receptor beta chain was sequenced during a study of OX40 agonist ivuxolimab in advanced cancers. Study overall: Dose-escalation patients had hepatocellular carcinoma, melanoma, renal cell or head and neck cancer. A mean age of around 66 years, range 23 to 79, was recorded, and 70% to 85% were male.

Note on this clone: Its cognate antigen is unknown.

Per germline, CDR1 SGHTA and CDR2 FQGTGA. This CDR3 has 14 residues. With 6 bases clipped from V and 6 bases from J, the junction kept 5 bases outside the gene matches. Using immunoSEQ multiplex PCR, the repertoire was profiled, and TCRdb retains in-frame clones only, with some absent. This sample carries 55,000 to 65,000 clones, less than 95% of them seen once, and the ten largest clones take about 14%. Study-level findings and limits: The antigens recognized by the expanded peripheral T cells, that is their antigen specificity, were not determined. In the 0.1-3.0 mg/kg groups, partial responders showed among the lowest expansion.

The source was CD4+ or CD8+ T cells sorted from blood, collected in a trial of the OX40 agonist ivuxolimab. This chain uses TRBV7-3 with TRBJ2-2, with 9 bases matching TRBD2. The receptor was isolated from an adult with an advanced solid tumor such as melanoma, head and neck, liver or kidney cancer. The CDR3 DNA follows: TGTGCCAGCAGAGCGGGAGGCCCGGCCGGGGAGCTGTTTTTT. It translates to CASRAGGPAGELFF.